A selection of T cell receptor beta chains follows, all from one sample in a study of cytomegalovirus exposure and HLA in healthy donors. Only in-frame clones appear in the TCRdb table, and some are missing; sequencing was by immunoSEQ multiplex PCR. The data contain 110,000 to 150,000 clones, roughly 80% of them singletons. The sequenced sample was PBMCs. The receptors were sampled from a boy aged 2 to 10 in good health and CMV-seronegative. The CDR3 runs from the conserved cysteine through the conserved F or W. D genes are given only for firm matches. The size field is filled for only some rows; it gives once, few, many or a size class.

TGTGCCAGCAGCCGGGACTATGGGGATACGCAGTATTTT CASSRDYGDTQYF TRBD2 TRBJ2-3 . TRBV6-5
TGTGCTAGTGGGGCACCGGGAAAGAGGGGGGAGACCCAGTACTTC CASGAPGKRGETQYF . TRBJ2-5 once TRBV12-5
TGTGCCAGCAGGCTAGCGGGATTCGGAAATGAGCAGTTCTTC CASRLAGFGNEQFF TRBD2 TRBJ2-1 . TRBV7-2
TGTGCCAGCAGCTTGGCAGGGGGTAATGGCTACACCTTC CASSLAGGNGYTF TRBD1 TRBJ1-2 once TRBV7-3
TGTGCCAGCAGATGGGAGGGCGGGGAGCTGTTTTTT CASRWEGGELFF TRBD2 TRBJ2-2 . TRBV2
TGTGCCAGTAGTATCGGGGACAGGCGGTCCTACAATGAGCAGTTCTTC CASSIGDRRSYNEQFF TRBD1 TRBJ2-1 . TRBV19
TGTGCCAGCAGCCCTCGGGCCTCGCGGGGCACAGATACGCAGTATTTT CASSPRASRGTDTQYF . TRBJ2-3 . TRBV5-6
TGTGCCAGCAGCGGATACAGGGGAGCTGAAGCTTTCTTT CASSGYRGAEAFF TRBD1 TRBJ1-1 once TRBV7-6
TGTGCCAGCAGTTCCAGGGGAGGCTACACCTTC CASSSRGGYTF . TRBJ1-2 . TRBV6-5
TGCGCCAGCAGCCATAACAGGGGCACTGAAGCTTTCTTT CASSHNRGTEAFF TRBD1 TRBJ1-1 . TRBV5-1
TGTGCCAGCAGCTTAGGGAGGGGACAGCGTAATTTC CASSLGRGQRNF TRBD1 TRBJ1-2 once TRBV7-9
TGTGCCAGTAGTCGGAAGACAACAGATACGCAGTATTTT CASSRKTTDTQYF . TRBJ2-3 . TRBV19
TGTGCTAGTGGTTTGGTACTAGGCGGGGAACACCGGGAGCTGTTTTTT CASGLVLGGEHRELFF . TRBJ2-2 . TRBV12-5
TGTGCCAGCAGTTACGTCCTAGGGGGCGAGCCCCAGCATTTT CASSYVLGGEPQHF TRBD1 TRBJ1-5 . TRBV6-5
TGTGCCAGCTCACCTAGCTCGGGACAGGGAGGCTACACCTTC CASSPSSGQGGYTF TRBD1 TRBJ1-2 few TRBV18
TGTGCCAGCAGCTCTCCCCAGCGACGACGAAAGGGCGGGAGGGAGCAGTACTTC CASSSPQRRRKGGREQYF TRBD2 TRBJ2-7 . TRBV5-4
TGTGCCAGCAGTTTTCGGGAACCTGCGCGGGTTTACGAGCAGTACTTC CASSFREPARVYEQYF . TRBJ2-7 . TRBV27
TGTGCCAGCAGCAAAGACAGGTTTTCCCAGCCCCAGCATTTT CASSKDRFSQPQHF . TRBJ1-5 . TRBV21-1
TGTGCCAGCAGCTCACAGGGCTACACTGAAGCTTTCTTT CASSSQGYTEAFF . TRBJ1-1 . TRBV9
TGTGCCAGCAGCTTAGTCGGCAGGGGGTGGGAGACCCAGTACTTC CASSLVGRGWETQYF TRBD1 TRBJ2-5 few TRBV11-2
TGCGCCAGCAGCGGCCCCGGACAGGGATTCGGGCAGCCCCAGCATTTT CASSGPGQGFGQPQHF TRBD1 TRBJ1-5 . TRBV5-1
TGCGCCAGCAGCTTGGATCCGACAGACTATGGCTACACCTTC CASSLDPTDYGYTF . TRBJ1-2 . TRBV5-1
TGCAGCGTTGACGGGCTAGCGGGAAATGAGCAGTTCTTC CSVDGLAGNEQFF TRBD2 TRBJ2-1 . TRBV29-1
TGTGCCAGCAGCCAAGAGAATTTTGTGCTCCGGGACAGTCCTTCTTGGGGGGCCAACGTCCTGACTTTC CASSQENFVLRDSPSWGANVLTF TRBD1 TRBJ2-6 . TRBV4-2
TGTGCCAGCAGAACAAACTCTGGGGCCAACGTCCTGACTTTC CASRTNSGANVLTF . TRBJ2-6 . TRBV2
TGTGCCAGTAGTCTACTGACAGGTCTGGGGACAGGGGGCAGGGGACAGCCCCAGCATTTT CASSLLTGLGTGGRGQPQHF TRBD1 TRBJ1-5 . TRBV19
TGTGCCTGGAAGAACCGGCGGGGGGCCACCTACGAGCAGTACTTC CAWKNRRGATYEQYF TRBD2 TRBJ2-7 . TRBV30
TGTGCCAGCAGTTTACCTGCGACCGGGACAGGGCCCTACGAGCAGTACTTC CASSLPATGTGPYEQYF TRBD1 TRBJ2-7 . TRBV28
TGTGCCAGCAGCTTAGTTGCTAGCGCGTTCTTC CASSLVASAFF . TRBJ2-1 . TRBV7-8
TGTGCCAGCAGCGACCCTGCGCGGGGGTATGAAAAACTGTTTTTT CASSDPARGYEKLFF . TRBJ1-4 . TRBV6-1
TGTGCCAGCAGCTCATCCCTAGCGGGAGGGGCCGGGACCCAGTACTTC CASSSSLAGGAGTQYF TRBD2 TRBJ2-5 . TRBV11-3
TGTGCCAGCAGCCCCGGTCCGGGCACAGATACGCAGTATTTT CASSPGPGTDTQYF . TRBJ2-3 . TRBV7-3
TGCGCCAGCAGCCAAATGAAAAGGATAGGGGGATTCTCTGGGGCCAACGTCCTGACTTTC CASSQMKRIGGFSGANVLTF . TRBJ2-6 . TRBV4-1
TGTGCCAGCAGGAAAGGGTTGGTCCGGGAACCAAGGATCCCCGGGTACGAGCAGTACTTC CASRKGLVREPRIPGYEQYF . TRBJ2-7 . TRBV27
TGCGCCAGCAGCATGGGACTTGCGGGGGTCCAAGAGACCCAGTACTTC CASSMGLAGVQETQYF TRBD2 TRBJ2-5 once TRBV5-1
TGTGCTAGTGGACCCACCTCCCTAGAACTGTTTTTT CASGPTSLELFF . TRBJ1-4 . TRBV12-5
TGTGCCAGCAGCCCCCACAATCGACAGGGGATTCCCCGGGAGCTGTTTTTT CASSPHNRQGIPRELFF TRBD1 TRBJ2-2 . TRBV7-9
TGTGCCAGCAGCCAAGACTACGGGAGGAACATTCAGTACTTC CASSQDYGRNIQYF TRBD2 TRBJ2-4 few TRBV4-2
TGTGCCAGTAGTATAGATTTGGGGGGGCGTCTGTTCTTC CASSIDLGGRLFF . TRBJ2-1 once TRBV19
TGTGCCAGCAGCGTAGCTAGGGGCCTCAGAGGAAACACCATATATTTT CASSVARGLRGNTIYF . TRBJ1-3 . TRBV9
TGCAGCGTTGGGATAGGGGGCAAGAACACTGAAGCTTTCTTT CSVGIGGKNTEAFF TRBD1 TRBJ1-1 . TRBV29-1
TGCGCTAGCAGATATAGCGGGACATACAATGAGCAGTTCTTC CASRYSGTYNEQFF TRBD2 TRBJ2-1 . TRBV10-2
TGTGCCAGCACGAAGGGGGCGGGTATTAACATTCAGTACTTC CASTKGAGINIQYF TRBD1 TRBJ2-4 few TRBV7-2
TGTGCCGGGGGGGGGAGTAGGCAGAACACTGAAGCTTTCTTT CAGGGSRQNTEAFF . TRBJ1-1 . TRBV2
TGTGCCAGCAGTAAATCTCCTGCCTACAATGAGCAGTTCTTC CASSKSPAYNEQFF . TRBJ2-1 . TRBV2
TGTGCCAGCAGTGACCAGGAGCGGGGGGGCTCGGATACGCAGTATTTT CASSDQERGGSDTQYF TRBD2 TRBJ2-3 . TRBV6-4
TGTGCCATCAGTCTAGACCCAGAAGAGACCCAGTACTTC CAISLDPEETQYF . TRBJ2-5 . TRBV10-3
TGTGCCAGCAGGGGAGCCGGGACAGCCGAATACGAGCAGTACTTC CASRGAGTAEYEQYF TRBD1 TRBJ2-7 . TRBV2
TGCGCCAGCAGCCAAGCTCTAGCGGGAGATTACAATGAGCAGTTCTTC CASSQALAGDYNEQFF TRBD2 TRBJ2-1 few TRBV4-3
TGTGCCAGCAGTAAACGAACAGGGGGCACTGAAGCTTTCTTT CASSKRTGGTEAFF TRBD1 TRBJ1-1 . TRBV27
TGTGCCAGGCCGGGACTAGCGGGATGGAGTTCCTCCTACGAGCAGTACTTC CARPGLAGWSSSYEQYF TRBD2 TRBJ2-7 once TRBV28